This entry features one TCR beta chain sequence. What it binds is not known. V lost 4 bases to trimming and J lost 7 bases; unmatched junction nucleotides: 13. The CDR3 is 16 residues long. Germline V gene sequence: CDR1 LGHNA, CDR2 YNFKEQ. The data belong to a study of cytomegalovirus exposure and HLA in healthy donors. Study results and caveats: Fewer than 20,000 TCR beta sequences were associated with HLA alleles at 0.05 false discovery rate in a later analysis.

The PCR employed 60 Vbeta primers together with 13 Jbeta primers. Using immunoSEQ multiplex PCR, the repertoire was profiled, and TCRdb retains in-frame clones only, with some absent. This table holds about 55,000 clones, less than 70% found once. The chain has TRBV4-2 and TRBJ2-7; 10 nucleotides match TRBD2. The material sequenced was PBMCs. The origin of this receptor is a human donor in good health. CDR3 protein: CASSPRISGGHEEQYF. The CDR3 DNA follows: TGTGCCAGCAGCCCTCGGATTAGCGGGGGGCACGAAGAGCAGTACTTC.